The rows below give T cell receptor beta chains drawn from one sample of a study of cytomegalovirus exposure and HLA in healthy donors. Libraries were prepared by immunoSEQ multiplex PCR; TCRdb keeps only in-frame clonotypes and omits some of them. The sample contains about 140,000 clones, around 65% of which appear only once. Source material: PBMCs. All receptors derive from a male donor in good health and CMV-seronegative. CDR3s include the opening cysteine and the closing phenylalanine or tryptophan. The order of the fields is J gene, clone size, V gene, CDR3 protein. Clone size is not always given. Where it is, it says once, few, many or a class for expanded clones.

>TRBJ1-5|few|TRBV7-9
CASSLAGTVNQPQHF
>TRBJ1-5|.|TRBV19
CASSRRTGPQHF
>TRBJ1-5|.|TRBV2
CASVAEGNQPQHF
>TRBJ1-2|few|TRBV7-8
CASSYEPGQGGYTF
>TRBJ2-2|.|TRBV2
CASNKGIMNTGELFF
>TRBJ1-1|.|TRBV7-2
CASSGLYGGSEAFF
>TRBJ2-1|.|TRBV7-9
CASPSWGPSEQFF
>TRBJ2-1|.|TRBV4-1
CASSQYGGYNEQFF
>TRBJ2-2|.|TRBV7-7
CASSTAGISGELFF
>TRBJ1-2|.|TRBV19
CASSIDPGGNYGYTF
>TRBJ1-6|.|TRBV7-9
CSSSLLSGHGSPLHF
>TRBJ1-3|.|TRBV6-6
CASSYFRTAPGNTIYF
>TRBJ1-1|.|TRBV5-6
CASSWMTGGAEAFF
>TRBJ2-3|.|TRBV6-5
CASSQSDTQYF
>TRBJ1-1|.|TRBV5-5
CASSLDREAFF
>TRBJ2-2|once|TRBV7-2
CASRSSTENTGELFF
>TRBJ2-2|.|TRBV15
CATSLTSFAPGELFF
>TRBJ2-5|.|TRBV7-9
CASSLALDYQETQYF
>TRBJ2-2|few|TRBV2
CASRGDRGTGELFF
>TRBJ1-2|few|TRBV5-6
CASSASTYGYTF
>TRBJ2-1|.|TRBV5-4
CASSSRLAGEEQFF
>TRBJ2-3|.|TRBV11-3
CASSLGAGGTDTQYF
>TRBJ1-6|.|TRBV27
CASSPSGLNSPLHF
>TRBJ1-1|.|TRBV18
CASSPVTVSNTEAFF
>TRBJ1-1|.|TRBV5-4
CASSDGKGAADTEAFF
>TRBJ2-1|.|TRBV11-3
CASSGRDRDQFF
>TRBJ1-2|.|TRBV29-1
CSSKGASYGYTF
>TRBJ1-2|.|TRBV4-1
CASSQDVGTGQGAGYTF
>TRBJ1-6|few|TRBV9
CASSVGGTGKSPLHF
>TRBJ1-1|.|TRBV11-3
CASSLVGEAEAFF
>TRBJ2-2|once|TRBV10-3
CAISGSYSTGELFF
>TRBJ1-2|once|TRBV19
CASSPQGGEANYGYTF
>TRBJ1-4|.|TRBV5-4
CASGGPNNEKLFF
>TRBJ1-2|few|TRBV6-5
CASSTPTGSYGYTF
>TRBJ2-1|.|TRBV4-1
CASSPRTGSGGAYNEQFF
>TRBJ2-7|.|TRBV28
CASSRLSYEQYF
>TRBJ2-2|.|TRBV29-1
CSVGRGTGELFF
>TRBJ2-2|.|TRBV10-2
CATDRTSGGVTGELFF
>TRBJ2-7|.|TRBV5-4
CASSLGGQGDEQYF
>TRBJ1-4|.|TRBV7-6
CASGFGEREKLFF
>TRBJ1-4|few|TRBV19
CASSITGSNEKLFF
>TRBJ2-7|few|TRBV7-9
CATEDRSSYEQYF
>TRBJ2-1|.|TRBV6-1
CASSEESGGADEQFF
>TRBJ1-6|.|TRBV11-2
CASSAALYSPLHF
>TRBJ1-5|few|TRBV4-3
CASSQAIVSNQPQHF
>TRBJ1-5|few|TRBV18
CASSPPTDNQPQHF
>TRBJ1-5|.|TRBV4-1
CASSQVDRENQPQHF
>TRBJ2-7|.|TRBV7-6
CASSPRRSYEQYF
>TRBJ1-1|few|TRBV11-2
CASSLNDGAEAFF
>TRBJ2-7|.|TRBV5-5
CASSRDRAYEQYF
>TRBJ2-2|few|TRBV6-4
CASSGGQGPIVPQTTGELFF
>TRBJ1-2|few|TRBV29-1
CSVEAWDRAARANYGYTF
>TRBJ2-2|.|TRBV5-1
CASSPGQGSGELFF
>TRBJ1-6|.|TRBV9
CASSVVPTGASPLHF
>TRBJ2-7|.|TRBV6-6
CASSGQPGLAGYEQYF
>TRBJ1-1|.|TRBV7-9
CASSLGDRDRTEAFF